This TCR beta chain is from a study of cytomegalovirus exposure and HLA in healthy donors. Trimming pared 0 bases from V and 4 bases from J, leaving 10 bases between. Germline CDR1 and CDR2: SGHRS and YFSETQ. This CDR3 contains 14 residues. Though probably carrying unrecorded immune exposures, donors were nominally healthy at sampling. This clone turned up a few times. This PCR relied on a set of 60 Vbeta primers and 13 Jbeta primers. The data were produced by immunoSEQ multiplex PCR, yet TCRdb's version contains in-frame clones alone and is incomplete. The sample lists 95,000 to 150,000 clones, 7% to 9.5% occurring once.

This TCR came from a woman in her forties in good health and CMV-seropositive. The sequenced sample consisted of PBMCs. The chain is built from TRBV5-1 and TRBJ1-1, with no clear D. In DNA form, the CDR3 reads TGCGCCAGCAGCTTGGAGCCTACCGTCACTGAAGCTTTCTTT. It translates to CASSLEPTVTEAFF.